The 30 T cell receptor beta chains below all came from one sample that was sequenced in a study of shared clonotypes between healthy human individuals. Measured with immunoSEQ multiplex PCR; TCRdb has only the in-frame clones, and not every one. Found here are about 650,000 clones, just under 97% of them singletons; the top ten hold 0.095% to 0.12%. Terminally differentiated effector memory CD45RA+ cells were left out of the naive CD8 fraction, which was CD45RO-negative and positively selected for CCR7. Sequencing used naive CD8+ T cells sorted from blood. These receptors were taken from a woman in her 30s in good health.

This chain connects TRBV19 to TRBJ2-7; 8 nucleotides agree with TRBD1. CDR1 and CDR2 (germline): LNHDA, SQIVND (reference sequence). This CDR3 region has 14 residues. V lost 5 bases to trimming and J lost 2 bases; unmatched junction nucleotides: 5. CDR3 in DNA: TGTGCCAGTAGTGTGGAGGGACAGGCCTACGAGCAGTACTTC. It codes for CASSVEGQAYEQYF.

The J gene is TRBJ2-3, the V gene TRBV7-2; D is ambiguous. Trimming pared 4 bases from V and 1 base from J, leaving 12 bases between. The CDR3 spans 15 residues. Per germline, CDR1 SGHTA and CDR2 FQGNSA. The CDR3 spells CASSSPDWGTDTQYF. For the CDR3, the DNA is TGTGCCAGCAGCTCCCCCGACTGGGGCACAGATACGCAGTATTTT.

The genes are TRBV28 and TRBJ1-4, with no clear D. There are 14 residues in the CDR3. Germline CDR1 is MDHEN and CDR2 is SYDVKM. The V and J ends lost 3 bases and 4 bases respectively, with 9 bases between them. CDR3: CASSFTEYNEKLFF. CDR3 sequence (DNA): TGTGCCAGCAGTTTTACTGAATATAATGAAAAACTGTTTTTT.

This rearrangement joins TRBV28 to TRBJ1-1, with TRBD1 identical over 7 bases. The CDR3 extends over 15 amino acids. The V gene end was trimmed by 3 bases and the J gene end by 0 bases; junction bases not matched to a gene: 4. Germline V gene sequence: CDR1 MDHEN, CDR2 SYDVKM. The CDR3, as DNA: TGTGCCAGCAGTTTCGTGACAGGGTTGAACACTGAAGCTTTCTTT. Amino acid sequence: CASSFVTGLNTEAFF.

The chain joins TRBV2 to TRBJ1-6; D is perhaps TRBD1 (5 bases). The CDR3 has 15 amino acids. V dropped 7 bases and J dropped 3 bases, with 13 bases sitting between them. Looked up from germline, CDR1 is SNHLY and CDR2 is FYNNEI. The CDR3 nucleotides read TGTGCCAGCACCCAAGACAGTGGCTATAATTCACCCCTCCACTTT. This translates into CASTQDSGYNSPLHF.

CDR3 DNA sequence: TGTGCCAGCAGTTTACTACTAGCGGGAACGGGGAATGAGCAGTTCTTC. It specifies CASSLLLAGTGNEQFF. The J gene is TRBJ2-1, the V gene TRBV28; TRBD2 matches at 10 bases. This CDR3 region has 16 residues. The junction had 8 bases not matched to a gene; V was cut back by 2 bases and J by 7 bases. Germline V gives CDR1 MDHEN, CDR2 SYDVKM.

As concerns this clone: The sample carries other DNA sequences with the same CDR3. The V call is TRBV6-5, the J call TRBJ2-3; D unclear. V lost 3 bases and J lost 0, with 7 bases in between. Germline V gene lookup returns CDR1 MNHEY and CDR2 SVGAGI. The CDR3 covers 14 residues. The chain's CDR3 is CASSYGLSTDTQYF. The CDR3 nucleotides read TGTGCCAGCAGTTATGGCCTCAGCACAGATACGCAGTATTTT.

This sequence joins TRBV7-2 and TRBJ1-3; D is undetermined. CDR1 and CDR2 from the germline V gene are SGHTA and FQGNSA. Trimming stripped 7 bases from V and 1 base from J, with 17 bases between. This CDR3 has 16 residues. The CDR3 sequence is CASNPRGPRSGNTIYF. Here the CDR3 DNA reads TGTGCCAGCAATCCTCGAGGGCCGAGATCTGGAAACACCATATATTTT.

The genes are TRBV11-3 and TRBJ2-7, with 9 bases fitting TRBD1. Germline V lookup: CDR1 SGHNT, CDR2 YENEEA. This CDR3 region has 15 residues. The V and J ends lost 5 bases and 3 bases, in that order; junction bases with no gene match: 8. The CDR3, as DNA: TGTGCCAGCAGCAGTACCGGGACAGGGCTCTACGAGCAGTACTTC. Its translation is CASSSTGTGLYEQYF.

The rearrangement links TRBV5-4 to TRBJ2-4; 9 bases line up with TRBD1. V lost 4 bases and J lost 0; bases outside the gene matches: 11. The CDR3 totals 18 residues. CDR1 SGHNT and CDR2 YYREEE come from the germline V gene (reference sequence). The CDR3 DNA follows: TGTGCCAGCAGCCCATCACCGGGACAGGGTCCAGCCAAAAACATTCAGTACTTC. It translates to CASSPSPGQGPAKNIQYF.

CDR3 loop: CASSSSGRGSWNEQFF. DNA for the CDR3: TGTGCCAGCAGTTCGAGCGGGAGGGGCTCGTGGAATGAGCAGTTCTTC. The chain couples TRBV7-8 to TRBJ2-1, with 10 bases aligning to TRBD2. The CDR3 length is 16 residues. Germline loops: CDR1 SGHVS, CDR2 FQNEAQ. V shed 6 bases, J shed 7 bases, and the junction held 12 bases outside the gene matches.

The gene calls are TRBV5-6 and TRBJ2-7; D may match TRBD1 or TRBD2 (6 bases each). Trimming pared 4 bases from V and 6 bases from J, leaving 23 bases between. The V gene's germline CDR1 is SGHDT and CDR2 YYEEEE. This CDR3 spans 16 amino acids. CDR3 in DNA: TGTGCCAGCAGCGGCGGGACACACTCCCTCATCTCCGAGCAGTACTTC. It encodes CASSGGTHSLISEQYF.

The chain carries TRBV28 and TRBJ2-7, with 9 bases fitting TRBD1. CDR1 and CDR2 (germline): MDHEN, SYDVKM. Trimming took 4 bases from V and 5 from J; bases not matched to a gene: 12. CDR3 length: 16 amino acids. CDR3 DNA: TGTGCCAGCAGTTCCAACGCCGGGACAGGGCAAGACGAGCAGTACTTC. Translation gives CASSSNAGTGQDEQYF.

The CDR3 DNA is TGTGCCACCAGCAGAGTACCCGTCACAGATACGCAGTATTTT. Translated: CATSRVPVTDTQYF. The chain is built from TRBV15 and TRBJ2-3, with D uncertain. Germline V gene lookup returns CDR1 LNHNV and CDR2 YYDKDF (reference sequence). The CDR3 runs 14 residues. Trimming removed 1 base from V and 2 bases from J, with 7 bases in between.

This sequence joins TRBV4-2 and TRBJ2-1; tentatively, D is TRBD2 (6 bases). Germline-derived CDR1 and CDR2 are LGHNA and YNFKEQ. V dropped 0 bases and J dropped 7 bases, with 10 bases sitting between them. The CDR3 length is 14 residues. In DNA, the CDR3 is TGTGCCAGCAGCCAAGAGAGAGGAGGGAATGAGCAGTTCTTC. Amino acid sequence: CASSQERGGNEQFF.

The chain carries TRBV7-7 and TRBJ2-7, with 7 bases aligning to TRBD2. The length of the CDR3 is 13 residues. Germline assignment: CDR1 SSHAT and CDR2 FNYEAQ (reference sequence). With V trimmed by 3 bases and J by 5 bases, 4 bases remained unmatched. In DNA, the CDR3 is TGTGCCAGCAGCTTGTGGGAGGGCAACGAGCAGTACTTC. Residues: CASSLWEGNEQYF.

The CDR3 loop reads CASSFILNTEAFF. The CDR3 DNA reads as TGTGCCAGCAGTTTCATCTTGAACACTGAAGCTTTCTTT. The chain employs TRBV28 and TRBJ1-1; D unresolved. This CDR3 is built from 13 residues. Germline-derived CDR1 and CDR2 are MDHEN and SYDVKM. V lost 3 bases to trimming and J lost 0 bases, with 5 bases between them.

The chain recombines TRBV7-2 with TRBJ2-7; no clear D gene. The germline gives CDR1 SGHTA, CDR2 FQGNSA. This CDR3 comprises 14 residues. Trimming cost V 4 bases and J 4 bases, with 14 bases left between them. This CDR3 reads CASSSTGPGYEQYF. CDR3 coding DNA: TGTGCCAGCAGCTCGACCGGTCCCGGGTACGAGCAGTACTTC.

The chain recombines TRBV2 with TRBJ1-4; D may be TRBD1 (5 bases). Germline CDR1 and CDR2: SNHLY and FYNNEI. CDR3 size: 16 residues. Trimming removed 2 bases from V and 2 bases from J, with 12 bases in between. The CDR3 loop is CASSEFVRGTNEKLFF. CDR3 bases: TGTGCCAGCAGTGAATTCGTCCGGGGGACTAATGAAAAACTGTTTTTT.

V usage is TRBV7-6 and J usage is TRBJ2-3; D possibly uses TRBD1 or TRBD2 (6 bases each). Germline V gene data show CDR1 as SGHVS and CDR2 as FNYEAQ. The V and J ends lost 3 bases and 4 bases respectively, with 8 bases between them. This CDR3 is 13 amino acids long. DNA for the CDR3: TGTGCCAGCAGCTTCGGGGGCCCAGATACGCAGTATTTT. This translates into CASSFGGPDTQYF.

This sequence joins TRBV20-1 and TRBJ2-7; D is uncertain. Trimming left V 6 bases short and J 7 bases short, with 10 bases between. This CDR3 is built from 10 residues. The V gene's germline CDR1 is DFQATT and CDR2 SNEGSKA (reference sequence). The CDR3 region has the DNA TGCAGTGCCGATTTAGGAGAGCAGTACTTC. Encoded protein: CSADLGEQYF.

The chain is built from TRBV28 and TRBJ2-3; 9 positions match TRBD1. Germline CDR1 reads MDHEN; CDR2 reads SYDVKM. Losses at the gene ends were 5 bases for V and 3 bases for J; bases not matched to a gene: 6. This CDR3 is 15 amino acids long. The CDR3 DNA follows: TGTGCCAGCAGTCTTACAGGGGGCATGACAGATACGCAGTATTTT. It specifies CASSLTGGMTDTQYF.

The CDR3 reads CASPRDRPGLAGGGGHNEQFF. The CDR3 DNA sequence: TGTGCCAGCCCCCGGGACAGACCTGGACTAGCGGGAGGCGGGGGGCACAATGAGCAGTTCTTC. The chain uses TRBV2 and TRBJ2-1, with 14 positions matching TRBD2. Germline CDR1 and CDR2: SNHLY and FYNNEI. This CDR3 comprises 21 residues. Losses at the gene ends were 8 bases for V and 5 bases for J; bases not matched to a gene: 23.

The gene calls are TRBV28 and TRBJ2-1, with TRBD1 matching over 7 bases. The germline gives CDR1 MDHEN, CDR2 SYDVKM. The V segment lost 3 bases and the J segment 7 bases; nucleotides outside the gene matches: 6. This CDR3 has 14 residues. The CDR3 DNA reads as TGTGCCAGCAGTTTGCCCCTGACAGGGAATGAGCAGTTCTTC. Residues: CASSLPLTGNEQFF.

This clone was observed once. The V call is TRBV27, the J call TRBJ1-6, with D possibly being TRBD1 (5 bases). Germline V gene sequence: CDR1 MNHEY, CDR2 SMNVEV (reference sequence). The CDR3 sequence is 14 residues long. The V gene lost 0 bases and the J gene lost 10 bases, with 10 bases spanning the gap. The CDR3 sequence is CASSLSAGQSPLHF. CDR3 DNA sequence: TGTGCCAGCAGTTTATCAGCGGGGCAATCACCCCTCCACTTT.

This chain joins TRBV27 and TRBJ2-7; no clear D. Trimming removed 5 bases from V and 2 bases from J, with 10 bases in between. The CDR3 extends over 13 amino acids. Germline V lookup: CDR1 MNHEY, CDR2 SMNVEV (reference sequence). The CDR3 DNA reads as TGTGCCAGCAGTCCCGGCTCACCCTACGAGCAGTACTTC. It encodes CASSPGSPYEQYF.

In nucleotides, the CDR3 is TGTGCCAGCAGCGGACAGGGGCTGAACACTGAAGCTTTCTTT. It translates to CASSGQGLNTEAFF. V gene TRBV9 combines with J gene TRBJ1-1, with 8 positions matching TRBD1. The germline V gene has CDR1 SGDLS and CDR2 YYNGEE. V lost 3 bases and J lost 0; bases outside the gene matches: 1. The CDR3 loop spans 14 amino acids.

This clone was counted once. This chain connects TRBV6-1 to TRBJ2-2, with 11 bases lining up with TRBD1. The ends lost 3 bases at V and 7 bases at J; junction bases unmatched: 4. Germline V gives CDR1 MNHNS, CDR2 SASEGT. The CDR3 spans 15 residues. The DNA of the CDR3 is TGTGCCAGCAGTGAGGACAGGGGGCTCGTCGGGGAGCTGTTTTTT. Protein sequence: CASSEDRGLVGELFF.

The V call is TRBV5-6, the J call TRBJ2-5; no definite D call. CDR1 is SGHDT and CDR2 is YYEEEE in the germline V gene. Trimming removed 0 bases at V and 5 bases at J, with 11 bases between. This CDR3 comprises 14 residues. CDR3 in amino acids: CASSLDTIWETQYF. CDR3 DNA sequence: TGTGCCAGCAGCTTGGACACAATTTGGGAGACCCAGTACTTC.

DNA of the CDR3: TGTGCCAGTAGAGCTAGCGGGAGCGCAGAGACCCAGTACTTC. Protein: CASRASGSAETQYF. This chain uses TRBV28 with TRBJ2-5; the match to TRBD2 covers 10 bases. After removal of 9 bases from V and 4 bases from J, the junction contained 8 bases not matched to a gene. CDR1 and CDR2 (germline): MDHEN, SYDVKM. The CDR3 loop spans 14 amino acids.